This T cell receptor (beta chain) derives from a study of radiotherapy plus CTLA-4 blockade in lung cancer. The assay was immunoSEQ multiplex PCR, and TCRdb's table has in-frame clones only and misses some. The table shows more than 95,000 clones, with about four fifths occurring only once. Here the sequenced sample was peripheral blood, taken from a patient treated with radiotherapy plus ipilimumab. This sequence originates from a human donor with non-small cell lung cancer who had a partial response to radiotherapy plus ipilimumab.

The CDR3 reads CAISERDYRFF. DNA of the CDR3: TGTGCCATCAGTGAAAGGGACTACAGGTTCTTC. The genes are TRBV10-3 and TRBJ2-1, with 7 positions matching TRBD2. V was clipped by 3 bases and J by 15 bases; unmatched bases: 5. The CDR3 spans 11 residues. Germline CDR1 and CDR2: ENHRY and SYGVKD.